A selection of T cell receptor beta chains follows, all from one sample in a study of OX40 agonist ivuxolimab in advanced cancers. TCRdb's table, derived via immunoSEQ multiplex PCR, lists solely in-frame clones and lacks some. The sample includes about 77,000 clones, around 83% of them seen just once. Specimen: CD4+ or CD8+ T cells sorted from blood, collected in a trial of the OX40 agonist ivuxolimab. The origin of the receptors is an adult with an advanced solid tumor such as melanoma, head and neck, liver or kidney cancer. CDR3s leave out the opening cysteine and the closing phenylalanine or tryptophan.

TRBV7-2	TRBJ1-1	ASSFSRLEAF
TRBV30	TRBJ1-1	AWSRGSTEAF
TRBV7-9	TRBJ2-7	ASSPGGAGGREQY
TRBV9	TRBJ2-7	ASSPGLAGTYEQY
TRBV18	TRBJ1-1	ASSPGASGNTEAF
TRBV2	TRBJ2-5	ASSRQRSETQY
TRBV6-1	TRBJ1-2	ASLRSGSGYGYT
TRBV15	TRBJ1-1	ATSRDLGNTEAF
TRBV5-1	TRBJ2-5	ASSLQGRSEETQY
TRBV6-5	TRBJ1-1	ASKQVLNTEAF
TRBV28	TRBJ1-2	ASSLRQAGGYT
TRBV6-5	TRBJ1-2	ASSRGGRNYGYT